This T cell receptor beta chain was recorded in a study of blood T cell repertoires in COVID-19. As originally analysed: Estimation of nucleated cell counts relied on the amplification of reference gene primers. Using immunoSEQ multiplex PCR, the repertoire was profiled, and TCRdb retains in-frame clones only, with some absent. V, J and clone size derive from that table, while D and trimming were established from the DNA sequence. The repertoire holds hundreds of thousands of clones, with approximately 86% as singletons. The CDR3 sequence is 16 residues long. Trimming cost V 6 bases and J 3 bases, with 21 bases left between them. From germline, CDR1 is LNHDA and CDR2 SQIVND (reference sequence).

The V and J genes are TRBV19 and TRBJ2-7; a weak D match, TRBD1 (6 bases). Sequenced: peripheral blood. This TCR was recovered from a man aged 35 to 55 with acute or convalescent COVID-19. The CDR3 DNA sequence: TGTGCCAGTAGATTACAGGGCTCCATCCCCTTCTACGAGCAGTACTTC. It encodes CASRLQGSIPFYEQYF.